Listed below are T cell receptor beta chains from one sample, sequenced in a study of T cell responses to AZD1222 COVID-19 vaccine. The protocol was immunoSEQ multiplex PCR, while the TCRdb copy is restricted to in-frame clones and leaves out a portion. The sample shows roughly 140,000 clones, 90% of them seen only once. The sample was peripheral blood, taken on day 0 of AZD1222 vaccination. The source of these receptors is an adult in good health. CDR3s include the opening cysteine and the closing phenylalanine or tryptophan. A D gene is named only where the DNA matches it firmly. Size is stated for part of the rows, as once, few or many counts, or as a class when the clone is expanded.

v_gene	j_gene	abundance	d_gene	CDR3aa	CDR3nt
TRBV19	TRBJ1-2	once	.	CASKVAAGGYTF	TGTGCCAGTAAGGTTGCGGCGGGGGGCTACACCTTC
TRBV7-6	TRBJ1-5	.	.	CASSLRENSNQPQHF	TGTGCCAGCAGCTTACGGGAAAATAGCAATCAGCCCCAGCATTTT
TRBV2	TRBJ2-3	.	.	CASSPRAGGTDTQYF	TGTGCCAGCAGCCCTCGGGCAGGGGGCACAGATACGCAGTATTTT
TRBV11-1	TRBJ1-1	.	.	CASSYREFTEAFF	TGTGCCAGCAGTTACAGGGAATTCACTGAAGCTTTCTTT
TRBV5-5	TRBJ1-4	once	TRBD1	CASSSPHSTGKPRNEKLFF	TGTGCCAGCAGCTCCCCTCACTCGACAGGGAAGCCACGTAATGAAAAACTGTTTTTT
TRBV6-4	TRBJ1-4	.	.	CASRESATNEKLFF	TGTGCCAGCAGGGAGAGTGCAACTAATGAAAAACTGTTTTTT
TRBV7-3	TRBJ2-5	.	TRBD1	CASSLNPGQGGETQYF	TGTGCCAGCAGCTTAAACCCGGGACAGGGAGGGGAGACCCAGTACTTC
TRBV5-1	TRBJ1-2	.	.	CASSFDSYGYTF	TGCGCCAGCAGCTTCGACAGTTATGGCTACACCTTC
TRBV5-1	TRBJ1-3	.	.	CASSPEVGNTIYF	TGCGCCAGCAGCCCCGAGGTGGGAAACACCATATATTTT
TRBV19	TRBJ1-1	.	.	CASSINPGGGTEAFF	TGTGCCAGTAGTATCAACCCCGGGGGAGGTACTGAAGCTTTCTTT
TRBV19	TRBJ1-5	.	.	CASSIFWGPQPQHF	TGTGCCAGTAGTATATTCTGGGGACCTCAGCCCCAGCATTTT
TRBV3-1/TRBV3-2	TRBJ2-6	.	.	CASRPPGRISSGANVLTF	TGTGCCAGCAGGCCCCCCGGTAGGATAAGCTCTGGGGCCAACGTCCTGACTTTC
TRBV18	TRBJ2-3	.	.	CASSPPGWSQSTDTQYF	TGTGCCAGCTCGCCCCCCGGGTGGAGTCAAAGCACAGATACGCAGTATTTT
TRBV6-2/TRBV6-3	TRBJ2-1	.	TRBD1	CASSYIGTGYNEQFF	TGTGCCAGCAGTTACATCGGGACAGGGTACAATGAGCAGTTCTTC
TRBV5-4	TRBJ1-1	.	.	CASEAGWGTEAFF	TGTGCCAGCGAGGCAGGGTGGGGAACTGAAGCTTTCTTT
TRBV3-1/TRBV3-2	TRBJ2-7	.	.	CASSFDRPGLYEQYF	TGTGCCAGCAGCTTTGATCGGCCAGGACTCTACGAGCAGTACTTC
TRBV7-9	TRBJ2-1	.	.	CASSLQGSYNEQFF	TGTGCCAGCAGCTTACAGGGCTCCTACAATGAGCAGTTCTTC
TRBV7-2	TRBJ2-6	.	.	CASSRNPPGNSGANVLTF	TGTGCCAGCAGCAGAAACCCCCCCGGCAACTCTGGGGCCAACGTCCTGACTTTC
TRBV2	TRBJ1-5	.	.	CASSTRVSNQPQHF	TGTGCCAGCAGCACCAGAGTTAGCAATCAGCCCCAGCATTTT
TRBV28	TRBJ1-4	.	.	CASGGGSFRGNEKLFF	TGTGCCAGCGGGGGGGGCAGCTTCCGAGGGAATGAAAAACTGTTTTTT
TRBV19	TRBJ2-3	once	TRBD2	CASSMSATGAGVNTQYF	TGTGCCAGTAGTATGTCAGCGACCGGGGCGGGAGTGAATACGCAGTATTTT
TRBV6-5	TRBJ1-2	once	.	CASSGQTGYTF	TGTGCCAGCTCAGGGCAGACGGGCTACACCTTC
TRBV30	TRBJ1-1	once	.	CAWSVGDPNTEAFF	TGTGCCTGGAGTGTGGGGGATCCAAACACTGAAGCTTTCTTT
TRBV6-5	TRBJ1-4	.	.	CASKSRDGVNEKLFF	TGTGCCAGCAAGAGCAGGGACGGCGTTAATGAAAAACTGTTTTTT
TRBV7-2	TRBJ2-5	few	.	CASSLGTPGLETQYF	TGTGCCAGCAGCTTAGGGACCCCGGGATTGGAGACCCAGTACTTC
TRBV18	TRBJ1-1	.	.	CASSPRQALDNTEAFF	TGTGCCAGCTCACCGAGACAGGCGCTTGACAACACTGAAGCTTTCTTT
TRBV27	TRBJ2-7	.	TRBD2	CASSLSPRTSASEQYF	TGTGCCAGCAGTTTATCCCCGCGGACTAGCGCTAGCGAGCAGTACTTC
TRBV7-2	TRBJ1-1	.	TRBD1	CASSPQQGAAEAFF	TGTGCCAGCAGCCCTCAACAGGGGGCGGCAGAAGCTTTCTTT
TRBV20-1	TRBJ2-3	.	.	CSASWGGAGTQYF	TGCAGTGCTAGTTGGGGGGGGGCCGGAACGCAGTATTTT